The 16 T cell receptor beta chains below come from one sample, sequenced in a study of vaccination effects on CD4 cells after COVID-19. Antigen-specific CD4+ T cells were expanded (with viral peptide pools) by the ViraFEST assay ahead of sequencing. Cultured cells yielded isolated CD4+ T cells after around 9 days. Of the BNT162b2 and mRNA-1273 vaccines, participants received two doses of one or the other. For these receptors, no antigen is known. Data came from immunoSEQ multiplex PCR; TCRdb stores just in-frame clones and leaves some out. The sample lists approximately 13,000 clones, 72% occurring once. Material: CD4+ T cells from PBMCs cultured with SARS-CoV-2 spike peptides, obtained after COVID-19 vaccination. The source of these receptors is a human donor who received a COVID-19 vaccine.

This chain uses TRBV30 with TRBJ2-2, with a possible D match to TRBD1 (5 bases). The CDR3 runs 14 residues. V lost 0 bases and J 2 bases, leaving 7 bases between the germline ends. Per the germline V gene, CDR1 is GTSNPN and CDR2 is SVGIG (reference sequence). This CDR3 reads CAWSVQGNTGELFF. CDR3 nucleotides: TGTGCCTGGAGTGTCCAGGGAAACACCGGGGAGCTGTTTTTT.

The rearrangement uses TRBV7-3 and TRBJ2-2; D assignment may be TRBD1 or TRBD2 (6 bases each). The germline V gene has CDR1 SGHTA and CDR2 FQGTGA. The CDR3 consists of 14 residues. The V end lost 3 bases, the J end lost 5 bases, and 10 bases lay between the germline ends. CDR3 protein: CASSLGAGTGELFF. The CDR3 region has the DNA TGTGCCAGCAGCTTGGGGGCGGGGACCGGGGAGCTGTTTTTT. Based on the CDR3 plus reference TRBV7-3 and TRBJ2-2, the full variable domain is GAGVSQTPSNKVTEKGKYVELRCDPISGHTALYWYRQSLGQGPEFLIYFQGTGAADDSGLPNDRFFAVRPEGSVSTLKIQRTERGDSAVYLCASSLGAGTGELFFGEGSRLTVL.

This clone has more than one count but fewer than ten. The chain uses TRBV9 and TRBJ1-2, with TRBD1 matching over 8 bases. Per the germline V gene, CDR1 is SGDLS and CDR2 is YYNGEE. The CDR3 is 13 residues long. J lost 5 bases, V lost 3 bases, and 3 bases had no gene match. The CDR3 loop reads CASSDRTGYGYTF. CDR3 nucleotide sequence: TGTGCCAGCAGCGACAGGACAGGGTATGGCTACACCTTC.

This chain joins TRBV4-1 and TRBJ1-2; TRBD1 might be the D (5 bases). This CDR3 spans 15 amino acids. Germline V gives CDR1 MGHRA, CDR2 YSYEKL. V was clipped by 1 base and J by 1 base, with 10 bases between them. DNA of the CDR3: TGCGCCAGCAGCCAAGGAGAGGGGTTTAACTATGGCTACACCTTC. Protein: CASSQGEGFNYGYTF.

The chain has TRBV2 and TRBJ2-2; 8 positions agree with TRBD2. The germline CDR1 and CDR2 sequences are SNHLY and FYNNEI. The CDR3 length is 16 residues. After removal of 8 bases from V and 5 bases from J, the junction contained 13 bases not matched to a gene. The CDR3 region has the DNA TGTGCCAGCCTGGGTGGAGGACTAGCAAGGACCGGGGAGCTGTTTTTT. The encoded protein is CASLGGGLARTGELFF. The full variable domain, completed using reference TRBV2 and TRBJ2-2, is EPEVTQTPSHQVTQMGQEVILRCVPISNHLYFYWYRQILGQKVEFLVSFYNNEISEKSEIFDDQFSVERPDGSNFTLKIRSTKLEDSAMYFCASLGGGLARTGELFFGEGSRLTVL.

This sequence joins TRBV3-1 (or the pseudogene TRBV3-2) and TRBJ1-1, with D unresolved. Trimming stripped 3 bases from V and 5 bases from J, with 10 bases between. In germline, CDR1 is LGHDT, CDR2 YNNKEL (reference sequence). The CDR3 covers 13 residues. This CDR3 reads CASSQGGNTEAFF. CDR3 nucleotide sequence: TGTGCCAGCAGCCAGGGCGGTAATACTGAAGCTTTCTTT.

The V and J genes are TRBV6-6 and TRBJ1-2; D is possibly TRBD1 (6 bases). V was clipped by 2 bases and J by 2 bases, with 12 bases between them. CDR1 and CDR2 from the germline V gene are MNHNY and SVGAGI (reference sequence). The CDR3 has 15 residues. The CDR3 here is CASSYRQGPNYGYTF. CDR3 DNA sequence: TGTGCCAGCAGTTACCGGCAGGGGCCAAACTATGGCTACACCTTC.

This chain joins TRBV7-2 and TRBJ2-5; the match to TRBD2 covers 8 bases. Trimming cost V 5 bases and J 4 bases; bases outside gene matches: 3. CDR1 SGHTA and CDR2 FQGNSA come from the germline V gene. This CDR3 is built from 13 residues. CDR3 loop: CASSPRGGETQYF. The CDR3 nucleotides read TGTGCCAGCAGCCCCCGGGGGGGAGAGACCCAGTACTTC.

The chain has TRBV11-2 and TRBJ2-7; D remains unclear. Trimming removed 5 bases from V and 7 bases from J, with 18 bases in between. The CDR3 has 14 residues. The germline gives CDR1 SGHAT, CDR2 FQNNGV. The CDR3 nucleotides read TGTGCCAGCAGCAATATGGTGGCCACCGGGGAGCAGTACTTC. This translates into CASSNMVATGEQYF.

The rearrangement joins TRBV3-1 (or the pseudogene TRBV3-2) to TRBJ2-7, with D perhaps given as TRBD1 or TRBD2 (5 bases each). This CDR3 is 16 amino acids long. Germline V gives CDR1 LGHDT, CDR2 YNNKEL (reference sequence). V was cut by 1 base and J by 0 bases, with 13 bases left in between. CDR3 sequence reads: CASSQALGAGSYEQYF. CDR3 sequence (DNA): TGTGCCAGCAGCCAAGCCCTCGGGGCGGGCTCCTACGAGCAGTACTTC.

This sequence joins TRBV4-3 and TRBJ1-2; TRBD1 matches 7 bases. Germline V gives CDR1 LGHNA, CDR2 YSLEER. V dropped 0 bases and J dropped 4; count of bases not matched to a gene: 8. The CDR3 runs 16 residues. This CDR3 is CASSQDPGGQLYGYTF. The CDR3 nucleotides are TGCGCCAGCAGCCAAGATCCAGGGGGACAGCTCTATGGCTACACCTTC.

This chain links TRBV11-2 with TRBJ1-6, with D perhaps matching TRBD1 (6 bases). The CDR3 has 15 residues. Trimming pared 5 bases from V and 7 bases from J, leaving 15 bases between. Germline loops: CDR1 SGHAT, CDR2 FQNNGV. The CDR3 is CASSPYRVENSPLHF. The DNA of the CDR3 is TGTGCCAGCAGCCCTTACAGGGTGGAGAATTCACCCCTCCACTTT. Complete variable domain (other parts from reference TRBV11-2 and TRBJ1-6): EAGVAQSPRYKIIEKRQSVAFWCNPISGHATLYWYQQILGQGPKLLIQFQNNGVVDDSQLPKDRFSAERLKGVDSTLKIQPAKLEDSAVYLCASSPYRVENSPLHFGNGTRLTVT.

V and J are TRBV6-5 and TRBJ2-1, with no clear D. CDR1 is MNHEY and CDR2 is SVGAGI in the germline V gene. The germline V and J ends were trimmed by 10 bases and 4 bases, with 8 bases remaining between them. The CDR3 runs to 11 residues. This CDR3 is CATAYYNEQFF. The CDR3 DNA sequence: TGTGCCACCGCTTATTACAATGAGCAGTTCTTC.

The chain is built from TRBV7-8 and TRBJ2-7; the D is unclear. Between the trimmed V and J ends, which lost 8 bases and 0 bases, there was a span of 14 bases. Germline V gene lookup returns CDR1 SGHVS and CDR2 FQNEAQ. This CDR3 contains 14 residues. CDR3 loop: CASVMDGYSYEQYF. The CDR3 DNA sequence: TGTGCCAGCGTAATGGACGGCTACTCCTACGAGCAGTACTTC.

This chain connects TRBV6-2 or TRBV6-3 to TRBJ2-7, with 9 positions matching TRBD1. CDR3 length equals 18 residues. V trimming: 5 bases; J trimming: 4 bases; junction bases outside the gene matches: 18. Germline V lookup: CDR1 MNHEY, CDR2 SVGEGT. CDR3 region: CASSPNRRRDRVRYEQYF. CDR3 nucleotides: TGTGCCAGCAGTCCCAACCGGCGCCGGGACAGGGTGAGGTACGAGCAGTACTTC.

This clone has a single count. The J gene is TRBJ1-2, the V gene TRBV18; 7 positions match TRBD1. Germline CDR1 is KGHSH and CDR2 is LQKENI. V shed 3 bases and J 4 bases; nucleotides not matched to a gene: 8. CDR3 length equals 15 residues. The CDR3 DNA follows: TGTGCCAGCTCACCTGGCCAGGGGGACAGCTATGGCTACACCTTC. The encoded protein is CASSPGQGDSYGYTF.